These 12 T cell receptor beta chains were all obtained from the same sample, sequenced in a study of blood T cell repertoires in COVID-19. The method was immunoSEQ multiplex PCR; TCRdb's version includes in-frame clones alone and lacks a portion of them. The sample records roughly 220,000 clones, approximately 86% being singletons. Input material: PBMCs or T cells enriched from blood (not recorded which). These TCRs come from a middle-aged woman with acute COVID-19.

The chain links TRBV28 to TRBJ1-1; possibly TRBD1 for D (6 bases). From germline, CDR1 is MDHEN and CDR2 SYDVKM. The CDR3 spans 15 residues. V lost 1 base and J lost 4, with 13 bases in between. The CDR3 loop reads CASSLLAGAGTEAFF. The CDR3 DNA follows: TGTGCCAGCAGTTTATTGGCGGGGGCCGGCACTGAAGCTTTCTTT.

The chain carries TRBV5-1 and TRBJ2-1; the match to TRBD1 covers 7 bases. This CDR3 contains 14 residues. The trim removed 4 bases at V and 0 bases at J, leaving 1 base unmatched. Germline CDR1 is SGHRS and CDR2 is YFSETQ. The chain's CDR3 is CASSQGVSYNEQFF. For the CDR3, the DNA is TGCGCCAGCAGCCAGGGGGTCTCCTACAATGAGCAGTTCTTC.

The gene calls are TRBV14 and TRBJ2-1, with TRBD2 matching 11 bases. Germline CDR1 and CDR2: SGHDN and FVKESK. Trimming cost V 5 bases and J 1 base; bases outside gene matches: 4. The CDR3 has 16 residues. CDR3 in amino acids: CASSSLAGVSYNEQFF. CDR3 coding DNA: TGTGCCAGCAGCTCACTAGCGGGAGTTTCCTACAATGAGCAGTTCTTC.

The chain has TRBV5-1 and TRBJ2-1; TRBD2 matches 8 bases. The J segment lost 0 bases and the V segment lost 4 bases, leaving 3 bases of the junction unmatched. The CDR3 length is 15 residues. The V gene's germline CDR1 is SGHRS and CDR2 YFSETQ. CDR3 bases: TGCGCCAGCAGCGTGAGCGGGAGCTCCTACAATGAGCAGTTCTTC. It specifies CASSVSGSSYNEQFF. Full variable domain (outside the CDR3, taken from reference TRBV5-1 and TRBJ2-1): KAGVTQTPRYLIKTRGQQVTLSCSPISGHRSVSWYQQTPGQGLQFLFEYFSETQRNKGNFPGRFSGRQFSNSRSEMNVSTLELGDSALYLCASSVSGSSYNEQFFGPGTRLTVL.

Here the CDR3 reads CASSLGGVPRAFF. CDR3 DNA sequence: TGTGCCAGCAGTTTAGGGGGCGTCCCCCGGGCGTTCTTC. V gene TRBV28 combines with J gene TRBJ2-1, with D possibly being TRBD1 (6 bases). Trimming cost V 2 bases and J 15 bases, with 17 bases left between them. The CDR3 has 13 residues. Germline CDR1 and CDR2: MDHEN and SYDVKM.

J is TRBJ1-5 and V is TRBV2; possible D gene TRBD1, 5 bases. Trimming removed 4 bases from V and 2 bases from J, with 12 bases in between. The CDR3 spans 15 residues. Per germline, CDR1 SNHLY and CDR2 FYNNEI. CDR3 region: CASSGQLGGNQPQHF. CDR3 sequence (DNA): TGTGCCAGCAGTGGACAGTTAGGAGGCAATCAGCCCCAGCATTTT. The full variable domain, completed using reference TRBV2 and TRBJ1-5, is EPEVTQTPSHQVTQMGQEVILRCVPISNHLYFYWYRQILGQKVEFLVSFYNNEISEKSEIFDDQFSVERPDGSNFTLKIRSTKLEDSAMYFCASSGQLGGNQPQHFGDGTRLSIL.

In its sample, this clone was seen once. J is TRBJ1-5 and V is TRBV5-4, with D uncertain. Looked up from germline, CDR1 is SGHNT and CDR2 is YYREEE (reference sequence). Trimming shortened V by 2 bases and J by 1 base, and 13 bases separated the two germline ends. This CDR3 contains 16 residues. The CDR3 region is CASSFNSVLSNQPQHF. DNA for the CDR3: TGTGCCAGCAGCTTTAACTCGGTCCTGAGCAATCAGCCCCAGCATTTT.

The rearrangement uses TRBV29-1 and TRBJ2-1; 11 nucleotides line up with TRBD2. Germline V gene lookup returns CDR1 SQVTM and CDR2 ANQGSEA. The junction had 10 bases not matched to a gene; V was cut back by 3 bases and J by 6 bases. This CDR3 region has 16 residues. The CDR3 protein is CSVEEPSGGPFNEQFF. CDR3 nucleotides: TGCAGCGTTGAGGAGCCTAGCGGGGGGCCGTTCAATGAGCAGTTCTTC.

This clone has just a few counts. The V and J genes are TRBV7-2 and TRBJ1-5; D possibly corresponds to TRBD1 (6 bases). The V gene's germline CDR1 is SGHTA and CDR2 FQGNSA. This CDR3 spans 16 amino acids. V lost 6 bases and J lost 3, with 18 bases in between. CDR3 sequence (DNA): TGTGCCAGCAGACTAACCCAGACAGGTATCAATCAGCCCCAGCATTTT. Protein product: CASRLTQTGINQPQHF.

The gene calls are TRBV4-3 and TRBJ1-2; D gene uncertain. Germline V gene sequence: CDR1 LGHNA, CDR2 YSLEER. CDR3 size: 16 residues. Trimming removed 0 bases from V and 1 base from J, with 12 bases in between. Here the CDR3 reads CASSQDGGQINYGYTF. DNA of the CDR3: TGCGCCAGCAGCCAAGACGGCGGCCAGATTAACTATGGCTACACCTTC.

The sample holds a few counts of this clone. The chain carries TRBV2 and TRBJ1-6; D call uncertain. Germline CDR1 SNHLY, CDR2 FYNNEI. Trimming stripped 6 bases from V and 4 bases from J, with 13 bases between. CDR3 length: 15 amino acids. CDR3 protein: CASRLSRTYNSPLHF. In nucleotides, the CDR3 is TGTGCCAGCAGACTATCTAGAACATATAATTCACCCCTCCACTTT.

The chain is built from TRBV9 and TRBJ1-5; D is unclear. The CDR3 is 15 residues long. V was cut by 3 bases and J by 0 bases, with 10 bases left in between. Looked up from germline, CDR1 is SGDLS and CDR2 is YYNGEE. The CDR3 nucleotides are TGTGCCAGCAGCGCCGCGGGTTATAGCAATCAGCCCCAGCATTTT. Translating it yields CASSAAGYSNQPQHF.